This T cell receptor beta chain was sequenced in a study of T cells after yellow fever vaccination. Study-wide points: Few clonotypes appeared in both CD4 and CD8 compartments.

Remarks on this clonotype: The antigen is undetermined.

Via MiXCR, TCRdb re-called the 5' RACE reads, giving one row per CDR3 protein. The profile shows almost 600,000 distinct CDR3 sequences, around an eighth of them singletons. Germline CDR1 and CDR2: KGHDR and SFDVKD. V was clipped by 4 bases and J by 8 bases, with 19 bases between them. This CDR3 is 15 amino acids long. The chain joins TRBV24-1 to TRBJ1-2; weak D call: TRBD1 (6 bases). This TCR came from a man aged 25-40 years who received the YFV17D yellow fever vaccine. Material: PBMCs, obtained on the day of the yellow fever booster vaccination. The CDR3 bases are TGTGCCACCAGTGACAGCCTGAGGGGGTCTGGCGGCTACACCTTC. This translates into CATSDSLRGSGGYTF.